The rows below give T cell receptor beta chains drawn from one sample of a study of Ad26.COV2.S vaccination and SARS-CoV-2 variants. TCRdb's copy holds only in-frame clones and misses some; the assay was immunoSEQ multiplex PCR. The data contain some 640,000 clones, 89% of them singletons. The sequencing used peripheral blood, collected in a trial of Ad26.COV2.S vaccine versus placebo. Receptors originate from a person aged 18-60 years who received the Ad26.COV2.S COVID-19 vaccine or a placebo. Each CDR3 is given with its conserved first and last residue. The D gene is left open where the match is weak. Not every row has a clone size; where given, it reads once, few, many or a size class.

NA	TRBV19	TRBD1	TRBJ2-2	TGTGCCAGTAGCCCGCGACAGGGTGGCACCGGGGAGCTGTTTTTT	CASSPRQGGTGELFF
NA	TRBV30	TRBD1	TRBJ2-5	TGTGCCTGGAGAGATAACAGGGGGATGATGGAGACCCAGTACTTC	CAWRDNRGMMETQYF
NA	TRBV5-1	NA	TRBJ1-5	TGCGCCAGCAGCCCGGACCCGACAGTACATCAGCCCCAGCATTTT	CASSPDPTVHQPQHF
NA	TRBV5-6	NA	TRBJ2-6	TGTGCCAGCAGCCGCGACGGACTTGCGGCTGGGGCCAACGTCCTGACTTTC	CASSRDGLAAGANVLTF
once	TRBV9	TRBD2	TRBJ2-3	TGTGCCAGCAGCGTAGCACTAGCGGGGTTAGATACGCAGTATTTT	CASSVALAGLDTQYF
once	TRBV4-3	NA	TRBJ2-7	TGCGCCAGCAGCCAAGAGGTGGCCCCAGGGGGGGCCTACGAGCAGTACTTC	CASSQEVAPGGAYEQYF
NA	TRBV4-1	NA	TRBJ2-1	TGCGCCAGCAGCCAAGCGGGAAGGGAGCAGTTCTTC	CASSQAGREQFF
NA	TRBV12-3/TRBV12-4	NA	TRBJ1-5	TGTGCCAGCACCCAGGGATGGGAGCCCCAGCATTTT	CASTQGWEPQHF
NA	TRBV4-2	TRBD1	TRBJ2-2	TGTGCCAGCAGCCAGGGACAGGGAGCCGGGGAGCTGTTTTTT	CASSQGQGAGELFF
NA	TRBV3-1/TRBV3-2	TRBD2	TRBJ2-7	TGTGCCAGCAGCCCACAAGCGGGAGCGGGGTACGAGCAGTACTTC	CASSPQAGAGYEQYF
NA	TRBV29-1	TRBD1	TRBJ2-6	TGCAGCGTCCTGGGGGTGGACAGGGGGGACCCTGGGGCCAACGTCCTGACTTTC	CSVLGVDRGDPGANVLTF
NA	TRBV19	TRBD2	TRBJ2-7	TGTGCCAGTAGTAATTCGGGAGGGGATTCCTACGAGCAGTACTTC	CASSNSGGDSYEQYF
NA	TRBV5-5	TRBD1	TRBJ1-2	TGTGCCAGCAGCTTCGGGGACAGGGGAAACTATGGCTACACCTTC	CASSFGDRGNYGYTF